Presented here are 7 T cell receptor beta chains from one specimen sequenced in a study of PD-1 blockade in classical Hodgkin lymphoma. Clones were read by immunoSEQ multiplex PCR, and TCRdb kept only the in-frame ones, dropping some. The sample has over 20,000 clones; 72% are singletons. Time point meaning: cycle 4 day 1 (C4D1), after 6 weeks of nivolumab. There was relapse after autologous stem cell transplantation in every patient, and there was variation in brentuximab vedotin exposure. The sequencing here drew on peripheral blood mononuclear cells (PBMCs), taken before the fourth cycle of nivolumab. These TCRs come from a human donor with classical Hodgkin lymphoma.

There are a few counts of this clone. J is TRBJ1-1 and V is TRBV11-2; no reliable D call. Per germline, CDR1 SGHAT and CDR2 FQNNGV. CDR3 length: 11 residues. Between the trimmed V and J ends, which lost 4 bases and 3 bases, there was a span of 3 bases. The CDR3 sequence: CASSSYTEAFF. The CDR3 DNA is TGTGCCAGCAGCTCCTACACTGAAGCTTTCTTT.

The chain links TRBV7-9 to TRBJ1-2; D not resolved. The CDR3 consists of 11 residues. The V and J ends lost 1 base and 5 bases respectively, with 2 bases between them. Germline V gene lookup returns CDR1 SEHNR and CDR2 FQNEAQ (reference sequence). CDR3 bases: TGTGCCAGCAGCTTAGAGTATGGCTACACCTTC. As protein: CASSLEYGYTF.

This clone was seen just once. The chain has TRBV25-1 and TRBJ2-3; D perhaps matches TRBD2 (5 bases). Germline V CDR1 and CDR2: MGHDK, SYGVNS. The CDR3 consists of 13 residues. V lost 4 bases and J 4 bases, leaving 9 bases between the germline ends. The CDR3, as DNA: TGTGCCAGCAGTGTGGACTCTCCAGATACGCAGTATTTT. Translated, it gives CASSVDSPDTQYF.

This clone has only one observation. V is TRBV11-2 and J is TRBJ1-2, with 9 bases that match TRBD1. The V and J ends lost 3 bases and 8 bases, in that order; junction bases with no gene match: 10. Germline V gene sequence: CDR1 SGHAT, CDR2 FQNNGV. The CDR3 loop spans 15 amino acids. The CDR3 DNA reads TGTGCCAGCAGCTTCCGTCCCGGGACAGGGCTCGGCTACACCTTC. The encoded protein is CASSFRPGTGLGYTF.

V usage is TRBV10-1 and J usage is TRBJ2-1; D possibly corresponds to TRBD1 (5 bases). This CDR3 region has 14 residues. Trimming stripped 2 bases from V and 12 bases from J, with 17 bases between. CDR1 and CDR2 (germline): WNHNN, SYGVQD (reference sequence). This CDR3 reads CASSEVQGSKGQFF. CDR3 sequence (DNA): TGCGCCAGCAGTGAGGTCCAGGGTTCCAAAGGGCAGTTCTTC.

The CDR3 sequence: CASSFVGGGLDTQYF. The CDR3 region has the DNA TGTGCCAGCAGTTTTGTGGGGGGGGGCCTGGATACGCAGTATTTT. The V gene is TRBV28, the J gene TRBJ2-3, with TRBD2 as a possible D gene (7 bases). The germline CDR1 and CDR2 sequences are MDHEN and SYDVKM. Trimming removed 3 bases at V and 6 bases at J, with 16 bases between. The CDR3 covers 15 residues.

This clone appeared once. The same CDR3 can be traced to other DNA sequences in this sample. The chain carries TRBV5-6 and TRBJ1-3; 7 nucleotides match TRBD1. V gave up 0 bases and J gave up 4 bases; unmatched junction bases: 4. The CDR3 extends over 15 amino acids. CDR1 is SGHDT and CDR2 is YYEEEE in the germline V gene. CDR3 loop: CASSLGGTAGNTIYF. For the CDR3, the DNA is TGTGCCAGCAGCTTGGGTGGGACAGCGGGAAACACCATATATTTT.